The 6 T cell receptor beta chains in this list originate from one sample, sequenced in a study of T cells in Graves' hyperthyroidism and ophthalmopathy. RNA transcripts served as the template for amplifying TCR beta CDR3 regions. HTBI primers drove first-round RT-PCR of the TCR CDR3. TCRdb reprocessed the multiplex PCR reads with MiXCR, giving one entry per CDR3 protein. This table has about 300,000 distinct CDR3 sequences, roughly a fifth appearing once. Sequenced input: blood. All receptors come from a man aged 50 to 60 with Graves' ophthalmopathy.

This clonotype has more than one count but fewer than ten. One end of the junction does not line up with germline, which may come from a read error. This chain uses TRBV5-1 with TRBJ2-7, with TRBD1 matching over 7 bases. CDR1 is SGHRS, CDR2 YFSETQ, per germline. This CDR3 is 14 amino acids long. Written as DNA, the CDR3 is TGCGCCAACAGCTTGACAGGGTCTATCTACGAGCAGTACTTC. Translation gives CANSLTGSIYEQYF.

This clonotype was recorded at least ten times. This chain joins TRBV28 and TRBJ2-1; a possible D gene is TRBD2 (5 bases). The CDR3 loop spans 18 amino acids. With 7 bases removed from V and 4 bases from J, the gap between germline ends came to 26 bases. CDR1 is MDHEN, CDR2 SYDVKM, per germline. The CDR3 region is CASTALWATSLGYNEQFF. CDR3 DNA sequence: TGTGCCAGCACGGCCCTTTGGGCAACTAGTTTGGGGTACAATGAGCAGTTCTTC.

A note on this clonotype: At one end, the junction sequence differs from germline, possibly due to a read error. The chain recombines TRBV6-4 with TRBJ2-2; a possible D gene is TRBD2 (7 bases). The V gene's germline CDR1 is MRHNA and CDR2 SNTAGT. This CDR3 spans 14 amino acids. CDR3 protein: CASKGGPDTGELFF. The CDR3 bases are TGCGCCAGCAAGGGGGGGCCCGACACCGGGGAGCTGTTTTTT.

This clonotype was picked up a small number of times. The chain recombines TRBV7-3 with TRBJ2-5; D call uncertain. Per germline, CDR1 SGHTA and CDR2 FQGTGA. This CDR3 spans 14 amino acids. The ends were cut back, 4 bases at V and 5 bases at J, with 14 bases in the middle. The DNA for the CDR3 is TGTGCCAGCAGCTCCCACCCTTTCGGGGAGACCCAGTACTTC. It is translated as CASSSHPFGETQYF.

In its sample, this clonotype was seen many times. CDR3 sequence (DNA): TGTGCCAGCAGTTTGCGTGTTGGGGACGGGAAGACTGAAGCTTTCTTT. Residues: CASSLRVGDGKTEAFF. The chain is built from TRBV28 and TRBJ1-1, with D possibly TRBD1 on 5 matching bases. CDR3 size: 16 residues. V lost 3 bases and J 5 bases, leaving 19 bases between the germline ends. The germline V gene has CDR1 MDHEN and CDR2 SYDVKM.

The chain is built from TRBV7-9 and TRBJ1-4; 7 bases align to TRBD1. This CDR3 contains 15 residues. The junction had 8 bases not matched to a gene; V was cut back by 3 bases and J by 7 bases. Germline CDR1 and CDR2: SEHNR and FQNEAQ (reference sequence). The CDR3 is CASSFPAGGGEKLFF. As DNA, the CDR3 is TGTGCCAGCAGCTTCCCGGCAGGGGGAGGTGAAAAACTGTTTTTT.